This T cell receptor beta chain was documented in a study of T cell responses to AZD1222 COVID-19 vaccine. Notes on this clone: The target antigen is unknown.

General study points: Among the donors, most were white British and more were female, and clonal diversity was possibly underestimated.

Libraries were prepared by immunoSEQ multiplex PCR; TCRdb keeps only in-frame clonotypes and omits some of them. The data contain 95,000 to 130,000 clones, over 75% of them seen just once; the ten biggest clones take up 3% to 4%. Germline CDR1 is ENHRY and CDR2 is SYGVKD. V dropped 8 bases and J dropped 6; count of bases not matched to a gene: 3. This CDR3 contains 12 residues. This rearrangement joins TRBV10-3 to TRBJ2-1; the match to TRBD1 covers 8 bases. This clonotype was sampled from an adult in good health. Sequencing was performed on peripheral blood, taken on day 0 of MenACWY control vaccination. This CDR3 is CAIGQGGNEQFF. DNA for the CDR3: TGTGCCATCGGACAGGGTGGCAATGAGCAGTTCTTC.